This record concerns one T cell receptor (beta chain) sequence. Its specificity is not known. Germline loops: CDR1 MNHEY, CDR2 SMNVEV (reference sequence). This CDR3 spans 17 amino acids. The V gene end was trimmed by 5 bases and the J gene end by 1 base; junction bases not matched to a gene: 6. The assay was immunoSEQ multiplex PCR, and TCRdb's table has in-frame clones only and misses some. The repertoire holds roughly 160,000 clones, with over 75% as singletons. The source of the sample is a study of T cell responses to AZD1222 COVID-19 vaccine. Study conclusions and caveats: Females made up more of the donors, who were largely white British, and clonal diversity may have come out too low. Vaccine-related CD4 TCRs covered spike, predominating at 160-218 and 743-854.

The source is an adult in good health. The V and J genes are TRBV27 and TRBJ2-1; 12 bases match TRBD2. The sample in question was peripheral blood, obtained on day 0 of AZD1222 vaccination. CDR3 sequence reads: CASSKGLAGYSYNEQFF. The DNA for the CDR3 is TGTGCCAGCAGTAAAGGACTAGCGGGGTATTCCTACAATGAGCAGTTCTTC.